The 24 T cell receptor beta chains listed next were all sequenced from one sample in a study of T cells in tuberculosis. Repertoires were generated with immunoSEQ multiplex PCR, while TCRdb's copy carries only in-frame clones and drops some. The data contain roughly 34,000 clones, 97% of them singletons. Sequenced: PBMCs. Source of these receptors: a donor aged 10-30 years with latent tuberculosis or without tuberculosis infection.

This clone has a single count. The CDR3 region is CASRLTGNTEAFF. DNA for the CDR3: TGTGCCAGCAGATTAACAGGGAACACTGAAGCTTTCTTT. The chain carries TRBV27 and TRBJ1-1; TRBD1 might be the D (5 bases). The CDR3 extends over 13 amino acids. V was cut by 6 bases and J by 1 base, with 9 bases left in between. Per germline, CDR1 MNHEY and CDR2 SMNVEV (reference sequence).

The CDR3 protein is CASSLLRGGEDTQYF. The CDR3 bases are TGTGCCAGCAGCTTGTTAAGAGGAGGAGAAGATACGCAGTATTTT. The V gene is TRBV5-5, the J gene TRBJ2-3; the D gene is possibly TRBD2 (5 bases). CDR1 SGHKS and CDR2 YYEKEE come from the germline V gene (reference sequence). The CDR3 has 15 amino acids. The V end was cut by 1 base, the J end by 5 bases, with 14 bases between.

The V and J genes are TRBV5-1 and TRBJ2-5; 7 bases align to TRBD1. The germline V gene has CDR1 SGHRS and CDR2 YFSETQ. Trimming cost V 3 bases and J 1 base; bases outside gene matches: 3. The CDR3 has 14 residues. CDR3 residues: CASSWGQSQETQYF. CDR3 sequence (DNA): TGCGCCAGCAGCTGGGGACAGAGCCAAGAGACCCAGTACTTC.

CDR3 DNA sequence: TGTGCCAGCAGAACAAACGTTCCTAGCGGGGGGTACCAAGAGACCCAGTACTTC. Translation: CASRTNVPSGGYQETQYF. The chain employs TRBV5-5 and TRBJ2-5; TRBD2 agrees at 11 bases. J lost 0 bases, V lost 5 bases, and 12 bases had no gene match. Germline CDR1 reads SGHKS; CDR2 reads YYEKEE (reference sequence). The CDR3 loop spans 18 amino acids.

The CDR3 coding sequence is TGTGCCAGCTCTAATGAAGTGGGCCCAAACAATGAGCAGTTCTTC. This translates into CASSNEVGPNNEQFF. The rearrangement uses TRBV18 and TRBJ2-1; D gene ambiguous. The CDR3 contains 15 residues. Per the germline V gene, CDR1 is KGHSH and CDR2 is LQKENI. Deletions cut 6 bases from V and 5 bases from J, with 17 bases between.

The J gene is TRBJ1-5, the V gene TRBV7-2; no firm D call. Germline V gives CDR1 SGHTA, CDR2 FQGNSA. The CDR3 consists of 12 residues. V gave up 5 bases and J gave up 7 bases, with 9 bases separating them. CDR3 protein: CASSDTNQPQHF. The DNA of the CDR3 is TGTGCCAGCAGCGACACAAACCAGCCCCAGCATTTT.

The chain joins TRBV6-6 to TRBJ1-5; D is possibly TRBD1 (5 bases). The CDR3 is made up of 15 amino acids. Germline CDR1 is MNHNY and CDR2 is SVGAGI (reference sequence). Trimming shortened V by 5 bases and J by 7 bases, and 18 bases separated the two germline ends. The CDR3 bases are TGTGCCAGCAGTAAACAGGACCCAGGGAAGCAGCCCCAGCATTTT. It codes for CASSKQDPGKQPQHF.

In nucleotides, the CDR3 is TGTGCCAGTACATTCCAGGGGTCCTCGGACACTGAAGCTTTCTTT. Residues: CASTFQGSSDTEAFF. J is TRBJ1-1 and V is TRBV19, with D perhaps TRBD1 (6 bases). The ends were cut back, 7 bases at V and 3 bases at J, with 18 bases in the middle. There are 15 residues in the CDR3. Germline V lookup: CDR1 LNHDA, CDR2 SQIVND (reference sequence).

The chain has TRBV5-1 and TRBJ1-5; 7 positions agree with TRBD1. Unmatched junction bases numbered 6, after V lost 0 bases and J lost 6 bases. CDR3 length equals 15 residues. CDR1 SGHRS and CDR2 YFSETQ come from the germline V gene. CDR3 region: CASSLAGQGGQPQHF. CDR3 sequence (DNA): TGCGCCAGCAGCTTGGCCGGGCAGGGGGGTCAGCCCCAGCATTTT.

The rearrangement links TRBV5-6 to TRBJ1-3, with D tentatively TRBD1 (6 bases). Germline CDR1 and CDR2: SGHDT and YYEEEE. V gave up 4 bases and J gave up 7 bases, with 21 bases separating them. The CDR3 is 16 amino acids. CDR3 sequence: CASSRPTGYEENTIYF. As DNA, the CDR3 is TGTGCCAGCAGCCGCCCGACAGGTTACGAGGAGAACACCATATATTTT.

V usage is TRBV2 and J usage is TRBJ2-3; 9 bases map to TRBD2. Germline V gene sequence: CDR1 SNHLY, CDR2 FYNNEI. This CDR3 has 16 residues. J gave up 3 bases and V 3 bases, and 7 bases lay outside the gene matches. The CDR3 DNA reads TGTGCCAGCAGTGACCCCAGCGGGGGGTTGACAGATACGCAGTATTTT. Its translation: CASSDPSGGLTDTQYF.

This clone turned up a few times. The rearrangement uses TRBV19 and TRBJ1-2, with 10 nucleotides matching TRBD1. CDR3 length: 17 amino acids. V shed 4 bases, J shed 8 bases, and the junction held 16 bases outside the gene matches. Germline values: CDR1 LNHDA, CDR2 SQIVND (reference sequence). The DNA for the CDR3 is TGTGCCAGTAGTACCGTACCCCGGGACAGGGGAATTGGCGGCTACACCTTC. Translated, it gives CASSTVPRDRGIGGYTF. Based on the CDR3 plus reference TRBV19 and TRBJ1-2, the full variable domain is DGGITQSPKYLFRKEGQNVTLSCEQNLNHDAMYWYRQDPGQGLRLIYYSQIVNDFQKGDIAEGYSVSREKKESFPLTVTSAQKNPTAFYLCASSTVPRDRGIGGYTFGSGTRLTVV.

V and J are TRBV19 and TRBJ2-7; TRBD2 matches 13 bases. Germline loops: CDR1 LNHDA, CDR2 SQIVND (reference sequence). Trimming cost V 6 bases and J 2 bases; bases outside gene matches: 7. CDR3 size: 16 residues. The CDR3 coding sequence is TGTGCCAGTAGACGACAAGGGACTAGCGGGACCTACGAGCAGTACTTC. Translated: CASRRQGTSGTYEQYF.

V and J are TRBV5-8 and TRBJ2-4; D unresolved. Trimming took off 3 bases at V and 0 bases at J, with 10 bases between the two ends. Per germline, CDR1 SGHTS and CDR2 YDEGEE. The CDR3 is made up of 15 amino acids. CDR3 loop: CASSSSGLAKNIQYF. DNA of the CDR3: TGTGCCAGCAGCTCCTCAGGTCTAGCCAAAAACATTCAGTACTTC.

The chain joins TRBV2 to TRBJ2-2, with 9 bases lining up with TRBD1. The germline V gene encodes CDR1 SNHLY and CDR2 FYNNEI. The V segment lost 2 bases and the J segment 3 bases; nucleotides outside the gene matches: 7. This CDR3 has 17 amino acids. This CDR3 reads CASSERDRVPYTGELFF. The CDR3, as DNA: TGTGCCAGCAGTGAACGGGACAGGGTGCCTTACACCGGGGAGCTGTTTTTT. Based on the CDR3 plus reference TRBV2 and TRBJ2-2, the full variable domain is EPEVTQTPSHQVTQMGQEVILRCVPISNHLYFYWYRQILGQKVEFLVSFYNNEISEKSEIFDDQFSVERPDGSNFTLKIRSTKLEDSAMYFCASSERDRVPYTGELFFGEGSRLTVL.

V and J are TRBV5-1 and TRBJ2-5, with TRBD2 identical over 8 bases. The trim removed 6 bases at V and 5 bases at J, leaving 15 bases unmatched. This CDR3 spans 16 amino acids. The germline V gene has CDR1 SGHRS and CDR2 YFSETQ. CDR3 in DNA: TGCGCCAGCACCGGTAGGATAGCGGGGCACAGCGAGACCCAGTACTTC. Amino acid sequence: CASTGRIAGHSETQYF.

The chain recombines TRBV28 with TRBJ1-2, with D maybe TRBD1 (6 bases). CDR1 and CDR2 (germline): MDHEN, SYDVKM. This CDR3 region has 13 residues. V shed 7 bases and J shed 0 bases, with 9 bases lying between them. Here the CDR3 reads CASNQGSNYGYTF. The CDR3 coding sequence is TGTGCCAGCAACCAGGGGTCTAACTATGGCTACACCTTC.

The chain carries TRBV5-1 and TRBJ1-1; D call uncertain. Germline V CDR1 and CDR2: SGHRS, YFSETQ. The CDR3 extends over 11 amino acids. Between the trimmed V and J ends, which lost 7 bases and 5 bases, there was a span of 9 bases. In nucleotides, the CDR3 is TGCGCCAGCCGGAGGGAAACTGAAGCTTTCTTT. It is translated as CASRRETEAFF.

The chain has TRBV6-1 and TRBJ2-7; D is ambiguous. CDR3 length: 14 amino acids. V shed 0 bases and J shed 3 bases, with 9 bases lying between them. Per the germline V gene, CDR1 is MNHNS and CDR2 is SASEGT. The CDR3 reads CASSEASLSYEQYF. The CDR3 DNA is TGTGCCAGCAGTGAAGCTTCCTTGAGCTACGAGCAGTACTTC.

The chain links TRBV21-1 to TRBJ1-1. TRBV21-1 is deemed a pseudogene. The CDR3 totals 17 residues. CDR3: CASSKALSGGRDTEAFF. The CDR3 DNA reads as TGTGCCAGCAGCAAAGCGCTTTCGGGGGGCCGGGACACTGAAGCTTTCTTT.

This clone was observed a single time. This chain joins TRBV2 and TRBJ2-5; 9 bases are shared with TRBD2. The CDR3 contains 15 residues. The J segment lost 1 base and the V segment lost 7 bases, leaving 7 bases of the junction unmatched. The germline gives CDR1 SNHLY, CDR2 FYNNEI. In DNA form, the CDR3 reads TGTGCCAGCACGTGGCGGGGGGGCCCCCAAGAGACCCAGTACTTC. Translation gives CASTWRGGPQETQYF.

The rearrangement joins TRBV11-3 to TRBJ2-1, with 9 bases identical to TRBD2. J lost 4 bases, V lost 4 bases, and 8 bases had no gene match. CDR1 is SGHNT, CDR2 YENEEA, per germline. The CDR3 is 16 amino acids. CDR3 nucleotides: TGTGCCAGCAGCTCGAAGTCTAGCGGGATGTACAATGAGCAGTTCTTC. Amino acids: CASSSKSSGMYNEQFF.

CDR3 loop: CASSRTGGETQYF. CDR3 nucleotides: TGTGCCAGCAGCCGTACCGGGGGAGAGACCCAGTACTTC. The V and J genes are TRBV7-3 and TRBJ2-5, with D possibly being TRBD2 (6 bases). In germline, CDR1 is SGHTA, CDR2 FQGTGA. CDR3 length equals 13 residues. Trimming removed 5 bases from V and 4 bases from J, with 11 bases in between.

This clone was seen a single time. The chain employs TRBV11-3 and TRBJ2-2; 8 bases are a match to TRBD1. Unmatched junction bases numbered 7, after V lost 10 bases and J lost 3 bases. The CDR3 has 14 residues. The germline V gene encodes CDR1 SGHNT and CDR2 YENEEA. The CDR3 here is CATALDRDTGELFF. The CDR3 nucleotides read TGTGCCACCGCTCTGGACAGGGACACCGGGGAGCTGTTTTTT. Supplemented by reference TRBV11-3 and TRBJ2-2, the full variable domain reads EAGVVQSPRYKIIEKKQPVAFWCNPISGHNTLYWYLQNLGQGPELLIRYENEEAVDDSQLPKDRFSAERLKGVDSTLKIQPAELGDSAVYLCATALDRDTGELFFGEGSRLTVL.